What follows is one T cell receptor (beta chain) and its context. Its antigen remains unknown. These data are taken from a study of T cells in Graves' hyperthyroidism and ophthalmopathy. Study-wide points: Classification by a 13 V-J model distinguished ophthalmopathy from stable hyperthyroidism. In blood, most of the thyroid clonotypes expanded above 0.001 were also present.

Amplified regions were TCR beta CDR3 sequences from RNA transcripts. A set of HTBI primers served as the primers for a first-round RT-PCR of the TCR CDR3. From the multiplex PCR reads, TCRdb called clonotypes with MiXCR, one entry per CDR3 protein. The sample lists 700,000 or so distinct CDR3 sequences, about a sixth seen once, with approximately 8.4% in the top ten. Uncontrolled infection, other autoimmune disease, pregnancy or lactation barred patients from enrollment. The CDR3 contains 16 residues. CDR1 is SEHNR and CDR2 is FQNEAQ in the germline V gene (reference sequence). The V segment lost 0 bases and the J segment 4 bases; nucleotides outside the gene matches: 5.

This TCR derives from a man younger than 30 with Graves' hyperthyroidism. The sequenced sample was blood. This rearrangement joins TRBV7-9 to TRBJ1-2, with 10 bases that match TRBD1. The CDR3 DNA is TGTGCCAGCAGCTTAGCACCGGGACAGGGGTTCTATGGCTACACCTTC. Translated: CASSLAPGQGFYGYTF.